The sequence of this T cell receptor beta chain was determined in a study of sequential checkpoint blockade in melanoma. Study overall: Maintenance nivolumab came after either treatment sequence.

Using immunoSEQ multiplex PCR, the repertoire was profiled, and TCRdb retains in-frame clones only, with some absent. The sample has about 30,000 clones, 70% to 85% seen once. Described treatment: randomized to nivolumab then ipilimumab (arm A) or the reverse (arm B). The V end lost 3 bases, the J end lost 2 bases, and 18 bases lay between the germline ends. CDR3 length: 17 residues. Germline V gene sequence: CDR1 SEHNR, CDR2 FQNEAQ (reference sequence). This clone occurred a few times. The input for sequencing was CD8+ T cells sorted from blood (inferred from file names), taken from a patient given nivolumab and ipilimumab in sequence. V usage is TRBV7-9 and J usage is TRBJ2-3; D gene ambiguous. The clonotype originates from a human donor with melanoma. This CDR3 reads CASSFPLRATATDTQYF. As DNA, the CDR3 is TGTGCCAGCAGCTTCCCTCTCCGCGCCACAGCCACAGATACGCAGTATTTT.